These 30 T cell receptor beta chains were all obtained from the same sample, sequenced in a study of cytomegalovirus exposure and HLA in healthy donors. Data came from immunoSEQ multiplex PCR; TCRdb stores just in-frame clones and leaves some out. The sample comprises approximately 150,000 clones, almost 85% of which are singletons, and 10% rests with the top ten. Sequences were obtained from PBMCs. These receptors all come from a man in his thirties or forties in good health and CMV-seropositive.

This clone has just one count. The chain is built from TRBV6-5 and TRBJ2-7; TRBD2 aligns across 13 bases. Germline CDR1 MNHEY, CDR2 SVGAGI. V shed 6 bases and J 0 bases; nucleotides not matched to a gene: 2. This CDR3 comprises 15 residues. The CDR3 bases are TGTGCCAGCAGACGGACTAGCGGGGGCTCCTACGAGCAGTACTTC. Translated, it gives CASRRTSGGSYEQYF.

The chain recombines TRBV9 with TRBJ2-2; 7 bases match TRBD2. Per the germline V gene, CDR1 is SGDLS and CDR2 is YYNGEE. This CDR3 has 15 amino acids. J was trimmed by 4 bases and V by 4 bases; bases with no gene match: 7. The CDR3 protein is CASSTRPGGTGELFF. The CDR3 nucleotides are TGTGCCAGCAGCACCCGACCGGGGGGCACCGGGGAGCTGTTTTTT.

The V gene is TRBV30, the J gene TRBJ1-5; D gene unclear. Germline V gene lookup returns CDR1 GTSNPN and CDR2 SVGIG (reference sequence). The CDR3 is 13 amino acids. The V and J ends lost 2 bases and 3 bases respectively, with 8 bases between them. The CDR3 nucleotides read TGTGCCTGGAGTCTCGAGGACAATCAGCCCCAGCATTTT. Protein: CAWSLEDNQPQHF.

The chain links TRBV28 to TRBJ2-7, with D possibly being TRBD1 (5 bases). The CDR3 loop spans 14 amino acids. V shed 4 bases and J shed 0 bases, with 10 bases lying between them. CDR1 is MDHEN, CDR2 SYDVKM, per germline. CDR3 sequence (DNA): TGTGCCAGCAGTTCAACAGGTAGCTCCTACGAGCAGTACTTC. Its protein product is CASSSTGSSYEQYF.

The CDR3 sequence is CASSLLGQGGREQYF. The DNA of the CDR3 is TGCGCCAGCAGCTTGTTGGGACAAGGTGGAAGGGAGCAGTACTTC. The chain couples TRBV5-1 to TRBJ2-7, with a possible D match to TRBD1 (6 bases). This CDR3 spans 15 amino acids. Germline CDR1 is SGHRS and CDR2 is YFSETQ. V was trimmed by 1 base and J by 7 bases, leaving 18 bases between them.

As to this clone: One junction end disagrees with the germline gene, perhaps due to a read error. The same CDR3 is also encoded by other DNA sequences in this sample. The chain is built from TRBV27 and TRBJ1-1; D might be TRBD1 (5 bases). CDR1 MNHEY and CDR2 SMNVEV come from the germline V gene (reference sequence). This CDR3 is 12 amino acids long. CDR3 coding DNA: TGTGCCAGCAGTGTACGGGGGACTGAAGCCTTCTTT. It codes for CASSVRGTEAFF.

The chain links TRBV4-1 to TRBJ1-5, with 10 bases identical to TRBD1. V dropped 4 bases and J dropped 7; count of bases not matched to a gene: 10. The CDR3 has 16 amino acids. Germline CDR1 MGHRA, CDR2 YSYEKL. DNA of the CDR3: TGCGCCAGCAGCCCCCCTTCGACAGGGGGCGGGCAGCCCCAGCATTTT. Amino acids: CASSPPSTGGGQPQHF.

This chain uses TRBV2 with TRBJ1-2; the D is unclear. This CDR3 contains 13 residues. Trimming removed 8 bases at V and 2 bases at J, with 12 bases between. The V gene's germline CDR1 is SNHLY and CDR2 FYNNEI. This CDR3 is CASSPPENYGYTF. DNA of the CDR3: TGTGCCAGCTCCCCCCCCGAGAACTATGGCTACACCTTC.

The rearrangement joins TRBV7-9 to TRBJ2-5; 7 nucleotides match TRBD1. Germline CDR1 SEHNR, CDR2 FQNEAQ (reference sequence). Trimming at V came to 5 bases and at J to 3 bases, leaving 3 bases not matched to a gene. This CDR3 is built from 13 residues. CDR3 residues: CASSPGTEETQYF. DNA of the CDR3: TGTGCCAGCAGCCCCGGGACAGAAGAGACCCAGTACTTC.

The V call is TRBV5-1, the J call TRBJ2-7; 9 bases agree with TRBD1. After removal of 0 bases from V and 2 bases from J, the junction contained 15 bases not matched to a gene. CDR1 and CDR2 (germline): SGHRS, YFSETQ. This CDR3 contains 19 residues. DNA for the CDR3: TGCGCCAGCAGCTTGGTGGGCCACAGGGGGCTACGGACAACCTACGAGCAGTACTTC. It yields the protein CASSLVGHRGLRTTYEQYF.

The chain couples TRBV7-6 to TRBJ2-5; 10 nucleotides match TRBD2. The CDR3 has 18 residues. The germline CDR1 and CDR2 sequences are SGHVS and FNYEAQ. V trimming: 4 bases; J trimming: 4 bases; junction bases outside the gene matches: 15. CDR3 region: CASSSLASGGYFRETQYF. DNA of the CDR3: TGTGCCAGCAGCTCCCTAGCTAGCGGGGGTTACTTCCGAGAGACCCAGTACTTC.

This chain joins TRBV27 and TRBJ1-2; tentatively, D is TRBD1 (6 bases). Germline values: CDR1 MNHEY, CDR2 SMNVEV (reference sequence). This CDR3 region has 14 residues. The V end was cut by 2 bases, the J end by 4 bases, with 11 bases between. The CDR3 bases are TGTGCCAGCAGTTTAAGGGACACTCGCTATGGCTACACCTTC. Amino acids: CASSLRDTRYGYTF.

The rearrangement uses TRBV5-6 and TRBJ2-7; TRBD1 matches at 8 bases. CDR1 is SGHDT and CDR2 is YYEEEE in the germline V gene. V was pared by 3 bases and J by 0 bases, with 2 bases of the junction left unmatched. The CDR3 is 14 amino acids. The CDR3, as DNA: TGTGCCAGCAGCTCGACAGGGGTCTCCTACGAGCAGTACTTC. It specifies CASSSTGVSYEQYF.

This clone appeared a single time. V usage is TRBV15 and J usage is TRBJ1-3, with D maybe TRBD1 (6 bases). CDR1 is LNHNV, CDR2 YYDKDF, per germline (reference sequence). Deletions cut 5 bases from V and 4 bases from J, with 15 bases between. The CDR3 loop spans 15 amino acids. CDR3 loop: CATSLTGGQGNTIYF. The CDR3 nucleotides read TGTGCCACCAGCCTAACGGGGGGGCAAGGAAACACCATATATTTT.

J is TRBJ1-4 and V is TRBV18; 7 bases are a match to TRBD1. With 3 bases clipped from V and 0 bases from J, the junction kept 7 bases outside the gene matches. Germline lookup yields CDR1 KGHSH and CDR2 LQKENI. This CDR3 region has 17 residues. As DNA, the CDR3 is TGTGCCAGCTCACCCGGGAGAGGGACAGCAACTAATGAAAAACTGTTTTTT. Residues: CASSPGRGTATNEKLFF.

The chain recombines TRBV5-8 with TRBJ2-2; maybe TRBD1 (6 bases). Germline CDR1 is SGHTS and CDR2 is YDEGEE. The CDR3 is 15 residues long. V was cut by 4 bases and J by 7 bases, with 17 bases left in between. The CDR3 DNA follows: TGTGCCAGCAGCAAGGGACACATGAAGGTCGGGGAGCTGTTTTTT. This sequence encodes CASSKGHMKVGELFF.

The chain uses TRBV6-5 and TRBJ2-7, with 8 bases matching TRBD1. The CDR3 runs to 15 residues. Germline CDR1 reads MNHEY; CDR2 reads SVGAGI. V lost 4 bases, J lost 2 bases, and 7 bases stayed unmatched. The CDR3 DNA reads as TGTGCCAGCAGTTCGACAGGGGCTTTTGCCTACGAGCAGTACTTC. Encoded protein: CASSSTGAFAYEQYF.

V and J are TRBV30 and TRBJ1-2; 8 bases align to TRBD1. This CDR3 is 14 amino acids long. Trimming removed 4 bases from V and 5 bases from J; junction bases left unmatched: 9. Germline CDR1 and CDR2: GTSNPN and SVGIG (reference sequence). The CDR3 DNA reads TGTGCCTGGACCGCGGACAGGGCCCTTTATGGCTACACCTTC. Its translation is CAWTADRALYGYTF.

V and J are TRBV30 and TRBJ2-5; 10 bases map to TRBD2. CDR1 GTSNPN and CDR2 SVGIG come from the germline V gene (reference sequence). The CDR3 sequence is 14 residues long. V dropped 0 bases and J dropped 5; count of bases not matched to a gene: 3. CDR3 region: CAWSVGLAPETQYF. The DNA of the CDR3 is TGTGCCTGGAGTGTGGGACTAGCGCCGGAGACCCAGTACTTC.

The rearrangement joins TRBV28 to TRBJ2-3; 8 positions match TRBD2. V lost 8 bases to trimming and J lost 3 bases; unmatched junction nucleotides: 10. There are 15 residues in the CDR3. Germline-derived CDR1 and CDR2 are MDHEN and SYDVKM. The CDR3 reads CASGTAGVVTDTQYF. Written as DNA, the CDR3 is TGTGCCAGCGGTACAGCGGGAGTCGTAACAGATACGCAGTATTTT. Full variable domain (remainder filled in from reference TRBV28 and TRBJ2-3): DVKVTQSSRYLVKRTGEKVFLECVQDMDHENMFWYRQDPGLGLRLIYFSYDVKMKEKGDIPEGYSVSREKKERFSLILESASTNQTSMYLCASGTAGVVTDTQYFGPGTRLTVL.

This clone has at least ten counts. The chain joins TRBV18 to TRBJ1-2; 7 positions match TRBD1. V shed 0 bases and J 4 bases; nucleotides not matched to a gene: 5. The CDR3 consists of 15 residues. Germline V lookup: CDR1 KGHSH, CDR2 LQKENI. The CDR3 DNA follows: TGTGCCAGCTCACCACCGGGGGACAGACTCTATGGCTACACCTTC. Amino acids: CASSPPGDRLYGYTF.

This clone appeared a single time. This rearrangement joins TRBV5-1 to TRBJ2-2; D not resolved. Germline loops: CDR1 SGHRS, CDR2 YFSETQ. V dropped 5 bases and J dropped 4 bases, with 15 bases sitting between them. The CDR3 runs to 15 residues. The CDR3 sequence: CASRLEGRVTGELFF. The CDR3 DNA is TGCGCCAGCAGACTCGAAGGCCGGGTCACCGGGGAGCTGTTTTTT.

This chain joins TRBV6-1 and TRBJ2-5; a weak D match, TRBD2 (5 bases). The CDR3 contains 17 residues. CDR1 is MNHNS and CDR2 is SASEGT in the germline V gene. Trimming took off 2 bases at V and 9 bases at J, with 25 bases between the two ends. CDR3 sequence: CASSERSDERRLTAQYF. The CDR3 bases are TGTGCCAGCAGTGAACGGTCTGATGAGCGGAGACTAACGGCCCAGTACTTC.

Comments on this clone: Other DNA sequences in the same sample also yield this CDR3. J is TRBJ2-3 and V is TRBV5-1; 8 nucleotides match TRBD2. There are 14 residues in the CDR3. V shed 1 base and J 6 bases; nucleotides not matched to a gene: 4. From germline, CDR1 is SGHRS and CDR2 YFSETQ. The CDR3: CASSLRGGPDTQYF. CDR3 nucleotide sequence: TGCGCCAGCAGCTTGCGCGGGGGGCCCGATACGCAGTATTTT.

V and J are TRBV10-3 and TRBJ1-5; D might be TRBD1 (6 bases). Trimming took 0 bases from V and 3 from J, leaving 9 bases between them. This CDR3 comprises 15 residues. The germline V gene encodes CDR1 ENHRY and CDR2 SYGVKD. The CDR3 nucleotides are TGTGCCATCAGTGAGTCGCAGGGGAACAATCAGCCCCAGCATTTT. It encodes CAISESQGNNQPQHF.

The rearrangement uses TRBV10-3 and TRBJ1-2; TRBD1 might be the D (6 bases). V was pared by 8 bases and J by 8 bases, with 33 bases between. CDR3 size: 18 residues. Germline CDR1 ENHRY, CDR2 SYGVKD. CDR3 loop: CAIDDKGHQGPPTMGYTF. CDR3 sequence (DNA): TGTGCCATCGATGATAAGGGACATCAGGGGCCTCCGACTATGGGCTACACCTTC.

This rearrangement joins TRBV7-9 to TRBJ2-7, with 8 positions matching TRBD1. Per germline, CDR1 SEHNR and CDR2 FQNEAQ (reference sequence). After removal of 5 bases from V and 7 bases from J, the junction contained 10 bases not matched to a gene. The CDR3 consists of 14 residues. CDR3 DNA: TGTGCCAGCAGCCCAGACAGGGGCTTGGGTGAGCAGTACTTC. Amino acid sequence: CASSPDRGLGEQYF.

The chain combines TRBV14 with TRBJ2-4; 10 positions match TRBD2. V shed 8 bases and J 15 bases; nucleotides not matched to a gene: 7. The germline CDR1 and CDR2 sequences are SGHDN and FVKESK. The CDR3 is 11 residues long. Here the CDR3 reads CASGASGSPYF. CDR3 DNA sequence: TGTGCCAGCGGGGCTAGCGGGAGTCCGTACTTC.

This clone was seen a handful of times. This chain links TRBV7-6 with TRBJ2-1; 9 bases align to TRBD1. The CDR3 has 14 amino acids. V trimming: 0 bases; J trimming: 10 bases; junction bases outside the gene matches: 4. Germline V gene data show CDR1 as SGHVS and CDR2 as FNYEAQ. CDR3 sequence: CASSLAGTGYEQFF. DNA for the CDR3: TGTGCCAGCAGCTTAGCGGGGACAGGGTACGAGCAGTTCTTC.

The CDR3 sequence is CASSPASSYEQYF. CDR3 bases: TGTGCCAGCTCACCAGCCAGTTCCTACGAGCAGTACTTC. The rearrangement uses TRBV18 and TRBJ2-7; the D is unclear. CDR1 KGHSH and CDR2 LQKENI come from the germline V gene. This CDR3 comprises 13 residues. V lost 2 bases, J lost 1 base, and 6 bases lay in between.